The 30 T cell receptor beta chains below were found in one sample sequenced in a study of siplizumab effects on memory and regulatory T cells. The assay was immunoSEQ multiplex PCR, and TCRdb's table has in-frame clones only and misses some. Here the sample spans about 75,000 clones, 93% being singletons. Sequenced sample: CD8+ T cells sorted from blood. All receptors derive from a human donor in good health.

The chain has TRBV11-3 and TRBJ2-3, with D perhaps TRBD1 or TRBD2 (5 bases each). With 3 bases removed from V and 6 bases from J, the gap between germline ends came to 7 bases. Germline-derived CDR1 and CDR2 are SGHNT and YENEEA. This CDR3 has 12 residues. This chain's CDR3 is CASSLGDDTQYF. CDR3 coding DNA: TGTGCCAGCAGCTTGGGGGACGATACGCAGTATTTT.

V usage is TRBV5-4 and J usage is TRBJ2-5; TRBD2 is a possible D gene (5 bases). This CDR3 has 14 amino acids. CDR1 is SGHNT, CDR2 YYREEE, per germline (reference sequence). The V gene lost 0 bases and the J gene lost 4 bases, with 10 bases spanning the gap. The CDR3 nucleotides read TGTGCCAGCAGCTTGGGGCGGGCGGCAGAGACCCAGTACTTC. Amino acids: CASSLGRAAETQYF.

The chain has TRBV6-1 and TRBJ1-5; tentative D call: TRBD1 (5 bases). The CDR3 has 14 residues. Germline lookup yields CDR1 MNHNS and CDR2 SASEGT. The V and J ends lost 3 bases and 5 bases respectively, with 11 bases between them. The CDR3 sequence is CASSDPQGHQPQHF. In DNA, the CDR3 is TGTGCCAGCAGTGATCCCCAGGGACATCAGCCCCAGCATTTT.

CDR3 region: CASRATGFSFGYTF. Written as DNA, the CDR3 is TGTGCCAGCAGAGCCACAGGGTTTTCTTTCGGCTACACCTTC. The chain links TRBV6-5 to TRBJ1-2; weak D call: TRBD1 (6 bases). Germline values: CDR1 MNHEY, CDR2 SVGAGI. This CDR3 contains 14 residues. Trimming left V 6 bases short and J 8 bases short, with 19 bases between.

The V call is TRBV27, the J call TRBJ1-1, with TRBD1 as a possible D gene (5 bases). Germline V gene sequence: CDR1 MNHEY, CDR2 SMNVEV (reference sequence). Trimming removed 5 bases at V and 3 bases at J, with 16 bases between. This CDR3 is 15 amino acids long. The CDR3 reads CASSLYMGTDTEAFF. DNA of the CDR3: TGTGCCAGCAGTCTCTACATGGGGACGGACACTGAAGCTTTCTTT.

V and J are TRBV5-6 and TRBJ2-6; tentative D call: TRBD2 (6 bases). Germline assignment: CDR1 SGHDT and CDR2 YYEEEE. V was trimmed by 1 base and J by 2 bases, leaving 7 bases between them. The CDR3 is made up of 15 amino acids. The CDR3 DNA sequence: TGTGCCAGCAGCTTGTGGGGGGCTGGGGCCAACGTCCTGACTTTC. Translated, it gives CASSLWGAGANVLTF.

This clone was detected only once. The J gene is TRBJ2-1, the V gene TRBV6-5; maybe TRBD2 (5 bases). The CDR3 is made up of 16 amino acids. Trimming left V 0 bases short and J 3 bases short, with 12 bases between. Germline-derived CDR1 and CDR2 are MNHEY and SVGAGI. The CDR3 DNA reads as TGTGCCAGCAGTTACTCAGCGGAGCCTATCTACAATGAGCAGTTCTTC. Its translation: CASSYSAEPIYNEQFF.

The CDR3 sequence: CASSYSKAGNYGYTF. DNA of the CDR3: TGTGCCAGCAGTTACTCGAAGGCAGGGAACTATGGCTACACCTTC. V and J are TRBV6-5 and TRBJ1-2; D possibly corresponds to TRBD1 (5 bases). Germline CDR1 reads MNHEY; CDR2 reads SVGAGI. This CDR3 is 15 amino acids long. Trimming left V 0 bases short and J 2 bases short, with 10 bases between.

This chain uses TRBV11-2 with TRBJ2-3; TRBD2 aligns across 9 bases. The CDR3 sequence is 17 residues long. After removal of 2 bases from V and 6 bases from J, the junction contained 12 bases not matched to a gene. The germline V gene encodes CDR1 SGHAT and CDR2 FQNNGV. CDR3 in amino acids: CASSLILRGGIADTQYF. DNA of the CDR3: TGTGCCAGCAGCTTAATTTTGCGGGGGGGGATAGCGGATACGCAGTATTTT.

The chain couples TRBV6-5 to TRBJ2-7; D could derive from TRBD1 or TRBD2 (5 bases each). The CDR3 has 11 amino acids. Between the trimmed V and J ends, which lost 5 bases and 5 bases, there was a span of 7 bases. Germline V gene sequence: CDR1 MNHEY, CDR2 SVGAGI. CDR3 loop: CASSGGNEQYF. CDR3 sequence (DNA): TGTGCCAGCAGTGGGGGTAACGAGCAGTACTTC.

The chain employs TRBV4-2 and TRBJ2-2; D is ambiguous. Per the germline V gene, CDR1 is LGHNA and CDR2 is YNFKEQ. V lost 7 bases and J lost 4, with 7 bases in between. The CDR3 extends over 12 amino acids. The CDR3 sequence: CASMAFTGELFF. The CDR3 DNA is TGTGCCAGCATGGCCTTCACCGGGGAGCTGTTTTTT.

V gene TRBV6-5 combines with J gene TRBJ1-2, with 11 bases matching TRBD1. The CDR3 is made up of 15 amino acids. Per the germline V gene, CDR1 is MNHEY and CDR2 is SVGAGI. J gave up 8 bases and V 2 bases, and 7 bases lay outside the gene matches. CDR3 protein: CASSYGGQGVWGYTF. CDR3 in DNA: TGTGCCAGCAGTTACGGGGGACAGGGGGTTTGGGGCTACACCTTC.

The CDR3 DNA reads TGTGCCAGCACCGAGACAGGGGGCGCGGACGAGCAGTACTTC. Amino acids: CASTETGGADEQYF. V is TRBV28 and J is TRBJ2-7, with 10 bases that match TRBD1. With 7 bases clipped from V and 5 bases from J, the junction kept 8 bases outside the gene matches. The germline V gene encodes CDR1 MDHEN and CDR2 SYDVKM. CDR3 length: 14 amino acids.

This clone is a singleton in its sample. This rearrangement joins TRBV11-2 to TRBJ2-6; D uncertain. Germline V lookup: CDR1 SGHAT, CDR2 FQNNGV. The ends were cut back, 2 bases at V and 2 bases at J, with 7 bases in the middle. CDR3 length: 15 amino acids. Here the CDR3 DNA reads TGTGCCAGCAGCTTATTAATCGCTGGGGCCAACGTCCTGACTTTC. Translated: CASSLLIAGANVLTF.

The chain employs TRBV5-4 and TRBJ2-7; 8 bases fit TRBD1. Germline V gives CDR1 SGHNT, CDR2 YYREEE (reference sequence). This CDR3 region has 14 residues. J was trimmed by 1 base and V by 0 bases; bases with no gene match: 0. CDR3 coding DNA: TGTGCCAGCAGCTTGGGGGACAGGTCCTACGAGCAGTACTTC. Translating it yields CASSLGDRSYEQYF.

DNA for the CDR3: TGTGCCAGCAGTTTTACCTCTAACTATGGCTACACCTTC. It translates to CASSFTSNYGYTF. The chain links TRBV27 to TRBJ1-2; D is uncertain. The V end was cut by 3 bases, the J end by 0 bases, with 5 bases between. The CDR3 loop spans 13 amino acids. Germline V gene sequence: CDR1 MNHEY, CDR2 SMNVEV (reference sequence).

Ten or more counts support this clone. The rearrangement joins TRBV5-1 to TRBJ1-1, with 7 bases identical to TRBD1. Trimming at V came to 3 bases and at J to 3 bases, leaving 5 bases not matched to a gene. The CDR3 covers 14 residues. Germline V CDR1 and CDR2: SGHRS, YFSETQ. CDR3 in amino acids: CASSSTGIDTEAFF. The DNA for the CDR3 is TGCGCCAGCAGCTCGACAGGGATCGACACTGAAGCTTTCTTT.

The J gene is TRBJ2-1, the V gene TRBV5-1; 11 nucleotides agree with TRBD2. CDR1 and CDR2 (germline): SGHRS, YFSETQ. The ends lost 4 bases at V and 8 bases at J; junction bases unmatched: 17. There are 18 residues in the CDR3. CDR3 nucleotides: TGCGCCAGCAGCCCCGGCGCCGTTAGCGGGGGGGCGGTATATGAGCAGTTCTTC. Its translation: CASSPGAVSGGAVYEQFF.

The chain joins TRBV5-6 to TRBJ2-1, with a weak D call TRBD1 (5 bases). With 4 bases removed from V and 5 bases from J, the gap between germline ends came to 13 bases. The CDR3 extends over 14 amino acids. Germline V gene lookup returns CDR1 SGHDT and CDR2 YYEEEE. CDR3 residues: CASSPGPGNNEQFF. CDR3 sequence (DNA): TGTGCCAGCAGCCCGGGCCCAGGGAACAATGAGCAGTTCTTC.

This rearrangement joins TRBV5-1 to TRBJ1-3; possible D gene TRBD1, 5 bases. The CDR3 length is 20 residues. Trimming cost V 4 bases and J 4 bases, with 30 bases left between them. CDR1 and CDR2 (germline): SGHRS, YFSETQ. This CDR3 reads CASSGGLLGSPFEGGNTIYF. CDR3 nucleotides: TGCGCCAGCAGCGGGGGACTATTAGGGAGCCCATTTGAGGGCGGAAACACCATATATTTT.

This rearrangement joins TRBV2 to TRBJ1-1, with D tentatively TRBD1 (5 bases). V was pared by 5 bases and J by 3 bases, with 19 bases between. Germline values: CDR1 SNHLY, CDR2 FYNNEI. The CDR3 consists of 16 residues. The DNA of the CDR3 is TGTGCCAGCAGTCCAGCGGACACGGGGCGGGACACTGAAGCTTTCTTT. Residues: CASSPADTGRDTEAFF.

The chain employs TRBV7-3 and TRBJ2-5, with 8 bases that match TRBD2. The trim removed 2 bases at V and 0 bases at J, leaving 2 bases unmatched. From germline, CDR1 is SGHTA and CDR2 FQGTGA. This CDR3 is 15 amino acids long. CDR3 protein: CASSLGGGYQETQYF. The CDR3 nucleotides read TGTGCCAGCAGCTTAGGCGGGGGGTACCAAGAGACCCAGTACTTC. Full variable domain (missing parts from reference TRBV7-3 and TRBJ2-5): GAGVSQTPSNKVTEKGKYVELRCDPISGHTALYWYRQSLGQGPEFLIYFQGTGAADDSGLPNDRFFAVRPEGSVSTLKIQRTERGDSAVYLCASSLGGGYQETQYFGPGTRLLVL.

The V and J genes are TRBV19 and TRBJ2-6; 9 nucleotides align to TRBD1. The CDR3 consists of 20 residues. Trimming took 6 bases from V and 0 from J; bases not matched to a gene: 15. Germline V lookup: CDR1 LNHDA, CDR2 SQIVND (reference sequence). CDR3 protein: CASRTETGTGRFSGANVLTF. CDR3 sequence (DNA): TGTGCCAGTAGAACCGAGACCGGGACAGGGCGCTTCTCTGGGGCCAACGTCCTGACTTTC.

The chain has TRBV7-9 and TRBJ1-2; tentative D call: TRBD1 (5 bases). This CDR3 contains 12 residues. Trimming cost V 3 bases and J 8 bases, with 10 bases left between them. The germline V gene has CDR1 SEHNR and CDR2 FQNEAQ (reference sequence). CDR3 residues: CASSFPRDGYTF. The CDR3 coding sequence is TGTGCCAGCAGCTTTCCCAGGGACGGCTACACCTTC.

The V and J genes are TRBV4-1 and TRBJ2-7; D might be TRBD2 (6 bases). Trimming left V 1 base short and J 7 bases short, with 8 bases between. Germline V gives CDR1 MGHRA, CDR2 YSYEKL. The CDR3 consists of 12 residues. This CDR3 is CASSQGGVEQYF. The CDR3 coding sequence is TGCGCCAGCAGCCAAGGGGGGGTGGAGCAGTACTTC.

This chain connects TRBV15 to TRBJ2-7; a possible D gene is TRBD2 (6 bases). Germline V gives CDR1 LNHNV, CDR2 YYDKDF (reference sequence). This CDR3 is 15 amino acids long. V was shortened by 0 bases and J by 5 bases, with 14 bases between the two germline ends. The CDR3 DNA is TGTGCCACCAGCAGAGATCAGGGAGGCTCGAACGAGCAGTACTTC. Translating gives CATSRDQGGSNEQYF.

This clone was seen more than once but under ten times. The germline gene is not matched at one end of the junction; a read error may be the cause. This sequence joins TRBV5-3 and TRBJ1-1, with 9 bases fitting TRBD1. TRBV5-3 is marked as an open reading frame, function uncertain. CDR3 length: 10 residues. CDR3 amino acids: CASTGTGLHF. CDR3 sequence (DNA): TGTGCCAGTACCGGGACAGGGCTCCATTTT.

The rearrangement joins TRBV5-1 to TRBJ2-5, with TRBD1 as a possible D gene (5 bases). Germline-derived CDR1 and CDR2 are SGHRS and YFSETQ. Trimming took 6 bases from V and 5 from J, leaving 26 bases between them. The CDR3 spans 17 residues. The CDR3 DNA reads TGCGCCAGCACCTCTACCTTTAACAGGTCATTGGAGGAGACCCAGTACTTC. Protein: CASTSTFNRSLEETQYF.

In the case of this clone: The sample carries other DNA sequences with the same CDR3. The chain is built from TRBV9 and TRBJ1-1; TRBD1 is a possible D gene (5 bases). Per germline, CDR1 SGDLS and CDR2 YYNGEE. The CDR3 is made up of 12 amino acids. The V and J ends lost 0 bases and 5 bases respectively, with 5 bases between them. CDR3 DNA sequence: TGTGCCAGCAGCGTAGGGGGGACTGAAGCTTTCTTT. Amino acid sequence: CASSVGGTEAFF. Supplemented by reference TRBV9 and TRBJ1-1, the full variable domain reads DSGVTQTPKHLITATGQRVTLRCSPRSGDLSVYWYQQSLDQGLQFLIQYYNGEERAKGNILERFSAQQFPDLHSELNLSSLELGDSALYFCASSVGGTEAFFGQGTRLTVV.

The chain is built from TRBV7-9 and TRBJ2-1, with TRBD2 identical over 10 bases. This CDR3 is built from 16 residues. The trim removed 5 bases at V and 5 bases at J, leaving 9 bases unmatched. Germline V gene sequence: CDR1 SEHNR, CDR2 FQNEAQ (reference sequence). The CDR3 region is CASSQTLAGDNNEQFF. In DNA form, the CDR3 reads TGTGCCAGCAGCCAGACCCTAGCGGGGGACAACAATGAGCAGTTCTTC.